The T cell receptor beta chain under discussion was sequenced for a study of glioma-infiltrating T cells after dendritic cell vaccination. The repertoire was sequenced with immunoSEQ multiplex PCR; TCRdb's copy has only in-frame clones and lacks some. The profile covers about 50,000 clones, with under 90% appearing a single time and around 8.3% taken by the ten largest. Time point indicated: after dendritic cell vaccination, including at tumor progression/relapse. The clonotype originates from a human donor with glioblastoma. The material sequenced was blood, taken after dendritic cell vaccination.

In DNA form, the CDR3 reads TGTGCCAGCAGCCAAGAAACTAGCGGGGTACGGGAGACCCAGTACTTC. Its protein is CASSQETSGVRETQYF. This rearrangement joins TRBV14 to TRBJ2-5; TRBD2 matches at 10 bases. Germline V CDR1 and CDR2: SGHDN, FVKESK. With 0 bases clipped from V and 5 bases from J, the junction kept 6 bases outside the gene matches. This CDR3 contains 16 residues. Together with reference TRBV14 and TRBJ2-5, the CDR3 gives the full variable domain: EAGVTQFPSHSVIEKGQTVTLRCDPISGHDNLYWYRRVMGKEIKFLLHFVKESKQDESGMPNNRFLAERTGGTYSTLKVQPAELEDSGVYFCASSQETSGVRETQYFGPGTRLLVL.